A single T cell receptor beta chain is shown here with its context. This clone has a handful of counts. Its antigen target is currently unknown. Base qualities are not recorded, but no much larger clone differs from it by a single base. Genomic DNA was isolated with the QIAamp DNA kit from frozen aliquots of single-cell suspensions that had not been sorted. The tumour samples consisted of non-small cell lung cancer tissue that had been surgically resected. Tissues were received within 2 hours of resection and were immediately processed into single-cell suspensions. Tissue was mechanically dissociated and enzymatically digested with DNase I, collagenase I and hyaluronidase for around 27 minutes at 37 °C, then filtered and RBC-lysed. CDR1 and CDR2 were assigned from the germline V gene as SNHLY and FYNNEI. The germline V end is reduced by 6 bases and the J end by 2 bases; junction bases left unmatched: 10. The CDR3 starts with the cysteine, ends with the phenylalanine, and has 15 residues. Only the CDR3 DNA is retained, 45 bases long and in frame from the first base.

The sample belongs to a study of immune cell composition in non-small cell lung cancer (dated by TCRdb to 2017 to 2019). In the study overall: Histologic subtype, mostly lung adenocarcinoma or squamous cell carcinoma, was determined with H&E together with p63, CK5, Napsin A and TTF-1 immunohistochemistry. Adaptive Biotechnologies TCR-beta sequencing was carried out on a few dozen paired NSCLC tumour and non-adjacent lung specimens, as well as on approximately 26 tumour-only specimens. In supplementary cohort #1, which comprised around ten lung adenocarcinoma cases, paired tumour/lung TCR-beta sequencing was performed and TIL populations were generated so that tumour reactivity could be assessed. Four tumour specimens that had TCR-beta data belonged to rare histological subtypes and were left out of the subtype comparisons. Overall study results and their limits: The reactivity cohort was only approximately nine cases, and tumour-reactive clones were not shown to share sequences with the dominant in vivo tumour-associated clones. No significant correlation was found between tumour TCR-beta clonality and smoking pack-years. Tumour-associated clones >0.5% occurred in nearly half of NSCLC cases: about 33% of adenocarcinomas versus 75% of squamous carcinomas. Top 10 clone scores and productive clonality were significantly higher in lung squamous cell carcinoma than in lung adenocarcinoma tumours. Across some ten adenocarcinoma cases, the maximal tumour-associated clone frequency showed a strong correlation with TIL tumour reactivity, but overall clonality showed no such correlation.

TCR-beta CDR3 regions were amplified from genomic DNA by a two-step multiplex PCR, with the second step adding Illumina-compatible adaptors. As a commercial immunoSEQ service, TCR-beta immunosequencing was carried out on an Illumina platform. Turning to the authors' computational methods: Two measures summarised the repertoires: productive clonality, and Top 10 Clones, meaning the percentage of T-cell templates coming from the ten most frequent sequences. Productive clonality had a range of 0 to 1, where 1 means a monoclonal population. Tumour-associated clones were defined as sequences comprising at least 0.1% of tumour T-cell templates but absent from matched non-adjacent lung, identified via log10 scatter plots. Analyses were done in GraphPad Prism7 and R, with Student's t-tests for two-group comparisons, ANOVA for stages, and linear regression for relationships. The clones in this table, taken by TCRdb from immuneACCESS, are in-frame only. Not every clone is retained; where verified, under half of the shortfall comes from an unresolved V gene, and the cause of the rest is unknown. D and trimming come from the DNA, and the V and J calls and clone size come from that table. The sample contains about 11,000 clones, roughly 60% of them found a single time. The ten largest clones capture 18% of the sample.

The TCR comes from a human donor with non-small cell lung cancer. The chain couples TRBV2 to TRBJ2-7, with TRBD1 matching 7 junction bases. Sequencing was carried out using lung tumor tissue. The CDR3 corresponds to CASRVDRVRPYEQYF. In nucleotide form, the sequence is TGTGCCAGCAGGGTCGACAGGGTACGACCCTACGAGCAGTACTTC.